The T cell receptor (beta chain) under discussion was sequenced for a study of blood T cell repertoires in COVID-19. The repertoire was sequenced with immunoSEQ multiplex PCR; TCRdb's copy has only in-frame clones and lacks some. The sample holds some 360,000 clones, around 90% seen once. The TCR comes from a woman aged 60-70 years with COVID-19, enrolled during active disease. The sequencing sample was made of peripheral blood.

The chain's CDR3 is CASSLSGVEAFF. The CDR3 nucleotides are TGTGCCAGCAGCCTCTCAGGGGTTGAAGCTTTCTTT. V usage is TRBV2 and J usage is TRBJ1-1, with TRBD1 as a possible D gene (6 bases). The CDR3 length is 12 residues. With 6 bases removed from V and 7 bases from J, the gap between germline ends came to 12 bases. Germline loops: CDR1 SNHLY, CDR2 FYNNEI. The complete variable domain, with remaining parts taken from reference TRBV2 and TRBJ1-1, reads EPEVTQTPSHQVTQMGQEVILRCVPISNHLYFYWYRQILGQKVEFLVSFYNNEISEKSEIFDDQFSVERPDGSNFTLKIRSTKLEDSAMYFCASSLSGVEAFFGQGTRLTVV.